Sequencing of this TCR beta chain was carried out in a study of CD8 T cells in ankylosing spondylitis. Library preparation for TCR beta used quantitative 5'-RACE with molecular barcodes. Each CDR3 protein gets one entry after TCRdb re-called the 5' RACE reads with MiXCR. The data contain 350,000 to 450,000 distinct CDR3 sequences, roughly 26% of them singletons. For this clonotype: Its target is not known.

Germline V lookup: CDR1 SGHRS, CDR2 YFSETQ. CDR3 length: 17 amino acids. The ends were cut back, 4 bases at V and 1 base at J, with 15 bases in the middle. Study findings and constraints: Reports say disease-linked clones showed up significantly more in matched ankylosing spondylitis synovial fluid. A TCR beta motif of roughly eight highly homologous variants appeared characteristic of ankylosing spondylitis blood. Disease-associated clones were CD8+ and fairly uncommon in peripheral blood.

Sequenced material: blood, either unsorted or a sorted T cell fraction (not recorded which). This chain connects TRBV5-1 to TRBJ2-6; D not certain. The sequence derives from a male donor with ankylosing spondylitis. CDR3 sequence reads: CASSPSGTSSGANVLTF. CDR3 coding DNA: TGCGCCAGCAGCCCTAGTGGTACGAGTTCTGGGGCCAACGTCCTGACTTTC.